This entry features one T cell receptor beta chain sequence. The sample comes from a study of blood T cell repertoires in COVID-19. Study-wide background: PBMCs, B-cell-depleted T cells, or T cells provided the cDNA or gDNA that made up the material.

The protocol was immunoSEQ multiplex PCR, while the TCRdb copy is restricted to in-frame clones and leaves out a portion. In the table there are 430,000 or so clones, around nine tenths of which are singletons. V dropped 0 bases and J dropped 8 bases, with 13 bases sitting between them. Germline V gene sequence: CDR1 KGHSY, CDR2 FQNENV. This CDR3 contains 15 residues. The receptor's source is a woman aged 18-29 years who had been exposed to COVID-19. V is TRBV16 and J is TRBJ1-4, with D possibly TRBD1 on 6 matching bases. Sequencing was carried out using PBMCs or T cells enriched from blood (not recorded which). CDR3 sequence: CASSQSRGRGEKLFF. In DNA form, the CDR3 reads TGTGCCAGCAGCCAATCGCGGGGGCGCGGGGAAAAACTGTTTTTT.